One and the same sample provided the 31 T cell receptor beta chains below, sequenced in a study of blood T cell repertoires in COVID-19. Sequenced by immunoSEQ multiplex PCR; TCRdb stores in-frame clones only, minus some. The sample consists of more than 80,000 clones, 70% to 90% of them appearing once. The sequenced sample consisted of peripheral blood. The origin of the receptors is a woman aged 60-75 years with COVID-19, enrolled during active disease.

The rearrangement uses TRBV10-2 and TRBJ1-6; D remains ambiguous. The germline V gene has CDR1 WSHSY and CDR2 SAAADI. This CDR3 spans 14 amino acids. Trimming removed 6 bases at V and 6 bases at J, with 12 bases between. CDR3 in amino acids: CASSNGSPNSPLHF. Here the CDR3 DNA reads TGCGCCAGCAGCAACGGGTCACCTAATTCACCCCTCCACTTT.

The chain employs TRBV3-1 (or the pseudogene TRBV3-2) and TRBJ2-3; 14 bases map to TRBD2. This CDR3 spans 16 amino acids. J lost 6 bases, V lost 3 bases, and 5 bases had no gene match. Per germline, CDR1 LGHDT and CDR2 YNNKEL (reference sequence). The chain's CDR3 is CASSHRLAGGRDTQYF. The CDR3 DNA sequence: TGTGCCAGCAGCCATCGACTAGCGGGGGGGCGCGATACGCAGTATTTT.

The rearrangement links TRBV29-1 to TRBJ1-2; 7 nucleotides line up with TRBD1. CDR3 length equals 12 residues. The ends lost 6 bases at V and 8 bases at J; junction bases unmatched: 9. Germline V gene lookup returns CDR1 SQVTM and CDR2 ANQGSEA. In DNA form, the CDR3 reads TGCAGCGTGAGGGGACAGTTAGAAGGCTACACCTTC. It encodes CSVRGQLEGYTF.

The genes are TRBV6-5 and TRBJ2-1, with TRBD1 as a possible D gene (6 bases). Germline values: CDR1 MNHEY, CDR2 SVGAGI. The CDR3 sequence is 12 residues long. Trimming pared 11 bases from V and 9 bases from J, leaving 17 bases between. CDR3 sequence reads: CASRSRGGEQFF. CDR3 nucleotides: TGTGCCTCTCGAAGTAGAGGGGGTGAGCAGTTCTTC.

The CDR3 nucleotides are TGTGCCAGCAGCTTAGTCCGGGGAAGTCAGTTCTTC. This sequence encodes CASSLVRGSQFF. The chain couples TRBV7-6 to TRBJ2-1; D might be TRBD2 (5 bases). V shed 1 base and J shed 13 bases, with 11 bases lying between them. The CDR3 has 12 amino acids. CDR1 and CDR2 (germline): SGHVS, FNYEAQ.

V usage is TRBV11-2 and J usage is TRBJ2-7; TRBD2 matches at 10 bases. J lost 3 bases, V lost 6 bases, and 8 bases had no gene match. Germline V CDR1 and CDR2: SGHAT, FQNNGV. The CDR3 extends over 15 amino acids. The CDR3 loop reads CASRRPGLAHYEQYF. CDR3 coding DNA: TGTGCCAGCAGGCGTCCGGGACTAGCGCACTACGAGCAGTACTTC.

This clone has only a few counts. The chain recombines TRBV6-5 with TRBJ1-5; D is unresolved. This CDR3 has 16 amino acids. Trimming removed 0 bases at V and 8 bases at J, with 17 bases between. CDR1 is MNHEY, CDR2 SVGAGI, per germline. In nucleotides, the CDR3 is TGTGCCAGCAGTTACTCGCGGAGTACCGGCGTTGAGCCCCAGCATTTT. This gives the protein CASSYSRSTGVEPQHF.

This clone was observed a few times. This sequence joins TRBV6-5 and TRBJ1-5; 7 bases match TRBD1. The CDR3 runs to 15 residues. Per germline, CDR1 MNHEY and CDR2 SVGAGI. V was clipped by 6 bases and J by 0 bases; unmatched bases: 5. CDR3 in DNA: TGTGCCAGCAGCCAACAGGGGAATAGCAATCAGCCCCAGCATTTT. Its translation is CASSQQGNSNQPQHF.

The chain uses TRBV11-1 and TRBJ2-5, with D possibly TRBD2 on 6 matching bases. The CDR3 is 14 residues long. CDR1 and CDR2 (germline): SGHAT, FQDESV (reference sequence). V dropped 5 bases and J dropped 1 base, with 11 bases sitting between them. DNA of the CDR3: TGTGCCAGCAGCACGGGACTGAGCCAAGAGACCCAGTACTTC. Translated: CASSTGLSQETQYF.

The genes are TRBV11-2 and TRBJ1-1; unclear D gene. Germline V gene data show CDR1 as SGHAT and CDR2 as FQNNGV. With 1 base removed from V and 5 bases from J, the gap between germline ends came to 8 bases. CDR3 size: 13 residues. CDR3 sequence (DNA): TGTGCCAGCAGCTTAGTCCGTAGAACTGAAGCTTTCTTT. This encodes CASSLVRRTEAFF.

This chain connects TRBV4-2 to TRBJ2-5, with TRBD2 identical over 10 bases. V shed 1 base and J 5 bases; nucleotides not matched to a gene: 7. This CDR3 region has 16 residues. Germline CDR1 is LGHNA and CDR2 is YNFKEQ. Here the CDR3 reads CASSQGLAGQRETQYF. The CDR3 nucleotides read TGTGCCAGCAGCCAAGGACTAGCGGGCCAGAGGGAGACCCAGTACTTC.

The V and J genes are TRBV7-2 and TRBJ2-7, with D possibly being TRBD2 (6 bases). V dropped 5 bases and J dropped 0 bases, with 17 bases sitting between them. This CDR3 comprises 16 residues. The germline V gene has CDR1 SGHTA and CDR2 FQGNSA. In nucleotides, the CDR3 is TGTGCCAGCAGCCCTCAAATAGCGGCTTACTCCTACGAGCAGTACTTC. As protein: CASSPQIAAYSYEQYF. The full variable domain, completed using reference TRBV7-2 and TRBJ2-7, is GAGVSQSPSNKVTEKGKDVELRCDPISGHTALYWYRQSLGQGLEFLIYFQGNSAPDKSGLPSDRFSAERTGGSVSTLTIQRTQQEDSAVYLCASSPQIAAYSYEQYFGPGTRLTVT.

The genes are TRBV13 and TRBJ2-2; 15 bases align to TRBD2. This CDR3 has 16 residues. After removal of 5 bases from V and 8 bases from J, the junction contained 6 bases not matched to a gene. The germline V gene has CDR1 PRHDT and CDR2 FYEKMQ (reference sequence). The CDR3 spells CASSPRTSGGEGELFF. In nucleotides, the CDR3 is TGTGCCAGCAGCCCTCGGACTAGCGGGGGGGAAGGGGAGCTGTTTTTT.

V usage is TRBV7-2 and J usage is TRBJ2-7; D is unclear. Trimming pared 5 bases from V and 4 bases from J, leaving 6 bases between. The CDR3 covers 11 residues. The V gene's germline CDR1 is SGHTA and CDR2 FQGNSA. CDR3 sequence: CASSPQYEQYF. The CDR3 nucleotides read TGTGCCAGCAGCCCTCAGTACGAGCAGTACTTC.

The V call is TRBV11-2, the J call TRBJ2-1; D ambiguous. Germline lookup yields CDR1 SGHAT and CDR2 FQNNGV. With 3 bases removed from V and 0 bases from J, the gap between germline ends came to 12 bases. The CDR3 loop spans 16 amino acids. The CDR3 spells CASSFPQFPSYNEQFF. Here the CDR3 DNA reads TGTGCCAGCAGCTTTCCCCAGTTCCCCTCCTACAATGAGCAGTTCTTC.

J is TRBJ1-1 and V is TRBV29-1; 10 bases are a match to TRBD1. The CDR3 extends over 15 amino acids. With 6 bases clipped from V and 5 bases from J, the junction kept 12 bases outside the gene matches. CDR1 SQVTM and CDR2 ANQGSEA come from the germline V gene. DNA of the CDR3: TGCAGCGTAAACGCCGGAGGGACAGGGGCGACTGAAGCTTTCTTT. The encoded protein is CSVNAGGTGATEAFF. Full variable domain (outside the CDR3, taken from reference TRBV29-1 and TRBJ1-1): SAVISQKPSRDICQRGTSLTIQCQVDSQVTMMFWYRQQPGQSLTLIATANQGSEATYESGFVIDKFPISRPNLTFSTLTVSNMSPEDSSIYLCSVNAGGTGATEAFFGQGTRLTVV.

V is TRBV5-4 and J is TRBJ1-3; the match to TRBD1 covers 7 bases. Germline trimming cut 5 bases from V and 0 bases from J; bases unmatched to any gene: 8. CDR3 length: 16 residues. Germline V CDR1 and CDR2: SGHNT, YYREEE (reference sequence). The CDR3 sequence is CASSRDRTSSGNTIYF. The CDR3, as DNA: TGTGCCAGCAGTAGGGACAGAACCAGCTCTGGAAACACCATATATTTT.

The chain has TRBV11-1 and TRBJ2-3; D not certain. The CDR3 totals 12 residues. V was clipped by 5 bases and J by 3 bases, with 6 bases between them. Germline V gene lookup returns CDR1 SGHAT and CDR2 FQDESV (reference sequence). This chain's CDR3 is CASSPYTDTQYF. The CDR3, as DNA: TGTGCCAGCAGCCCCTATACAGATACGCAGTATTTT.

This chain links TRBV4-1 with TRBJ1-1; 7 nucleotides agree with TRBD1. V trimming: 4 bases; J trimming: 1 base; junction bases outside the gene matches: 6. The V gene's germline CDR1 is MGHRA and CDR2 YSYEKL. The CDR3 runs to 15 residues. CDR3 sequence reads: CASSPRTGWNTEAFF. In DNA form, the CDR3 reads TGCGCCAGCAGCCCTAGGACAGGTTGGAACACTGAAGCTTTCTTT.

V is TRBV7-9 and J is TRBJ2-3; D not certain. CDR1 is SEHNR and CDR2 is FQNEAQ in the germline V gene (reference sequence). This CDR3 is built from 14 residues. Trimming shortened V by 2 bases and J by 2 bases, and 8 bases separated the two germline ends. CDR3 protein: CASSLSEHTDTQYF. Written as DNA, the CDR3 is TGTGCCAGCAGCTTATCCGAGCACACAGATACGCAGTATTTT.

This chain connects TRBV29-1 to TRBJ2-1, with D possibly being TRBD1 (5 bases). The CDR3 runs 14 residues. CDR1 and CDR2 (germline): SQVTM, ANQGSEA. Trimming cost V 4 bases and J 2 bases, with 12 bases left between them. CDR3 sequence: CSVGQQVPYNEQFF. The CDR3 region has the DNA TGCAGCGTTGGCCAACAGGTTCCCTACAATGAGCAGTTCTTC.

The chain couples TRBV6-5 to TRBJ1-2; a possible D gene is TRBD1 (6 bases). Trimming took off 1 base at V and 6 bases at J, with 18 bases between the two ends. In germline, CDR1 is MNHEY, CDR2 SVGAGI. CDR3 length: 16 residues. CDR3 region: CASSYYRTASIDGYTF. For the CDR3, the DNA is TGTGCCAGCAGTTACTACCGGACAGCGTCTATTGATGGCTACACCTTC.

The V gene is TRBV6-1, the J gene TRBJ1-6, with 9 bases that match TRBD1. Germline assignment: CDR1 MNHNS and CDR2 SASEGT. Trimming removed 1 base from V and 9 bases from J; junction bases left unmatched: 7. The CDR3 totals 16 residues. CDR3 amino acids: CASSEGGGTGSSPLHF. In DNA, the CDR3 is TGTGCCAGCAGTGAAGGAGGAGGGACAGGGTCTTCACCCCTCCACTTT.

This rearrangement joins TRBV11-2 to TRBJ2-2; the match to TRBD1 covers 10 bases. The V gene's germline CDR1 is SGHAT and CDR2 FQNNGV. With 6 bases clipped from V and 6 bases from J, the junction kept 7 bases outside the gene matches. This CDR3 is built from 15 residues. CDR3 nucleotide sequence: TGTGCCAGCAGTCAGGACAGGGGGATGGCCGGGGAGCTGTTTTTT. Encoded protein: CASSQDRGMAGELFF.

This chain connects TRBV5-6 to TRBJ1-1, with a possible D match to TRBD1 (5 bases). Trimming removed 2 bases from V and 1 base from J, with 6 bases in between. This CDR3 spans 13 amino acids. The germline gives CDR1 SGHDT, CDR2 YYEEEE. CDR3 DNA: TGTGCCAGCAGCTTAGGGGAGAACACTGAAGCTTTCTTT. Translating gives CASSLGENTEAFF.

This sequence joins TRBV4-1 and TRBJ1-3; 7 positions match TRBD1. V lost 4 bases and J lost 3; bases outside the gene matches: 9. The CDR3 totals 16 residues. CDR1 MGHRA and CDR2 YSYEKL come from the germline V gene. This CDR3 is CASSPSLQGLGNTIYF. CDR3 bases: TGCGCCAGCAGCCCTTCTCTACAGGGGCTTGGAAACACCATATATTTT.

The CDR3 spells CSVRDTGRAFF. CDR3 DNA sequence: TGCAGCGTTAGGGACACCGGACGTGCTTTCTTT. The chain has TRBV29-1 and TRBJ1-1; TRBD1 is a possible D gene (6 bases). This CDR3 comprises 11 residues. In germline, CDR1 is SQVTM, CDR2 ANQGSEA. V was clipped by 5 bases and J by 11 bases, with 15 bases between them.

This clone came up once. The chain's CDR3 is CASRPTGENQPQHF. The CDR3 bases are TGTGCCAGCCGCCCGACAGGGGAGAATCAGCCCCAGCATTTT. This chain joins TRBV18 and TRBJ1-5, with TRBD1 matching over 8 bases. The germline V gene has CDR1 KGHSH and CDR2 LQKENI. CDR3 length: 14 amino acids. The trim removed 8 bases at V and 4 bases at J, leaving 7 bases unmatched.

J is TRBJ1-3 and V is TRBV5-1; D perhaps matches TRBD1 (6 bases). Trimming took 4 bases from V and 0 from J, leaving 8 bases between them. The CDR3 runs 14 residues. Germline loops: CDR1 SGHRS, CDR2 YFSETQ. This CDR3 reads CASSQQGSGNTIYF. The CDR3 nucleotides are TGCGCCAGCAGCCAACAGGGCTCTGGAAACACCATATATTTT.

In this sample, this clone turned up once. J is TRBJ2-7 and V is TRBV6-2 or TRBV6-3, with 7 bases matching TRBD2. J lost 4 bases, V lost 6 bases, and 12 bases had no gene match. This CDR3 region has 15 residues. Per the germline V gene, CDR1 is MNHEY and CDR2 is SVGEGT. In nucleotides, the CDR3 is TGTGCCAGCAGCGCGGGACCGGGGGGTCTTTACGAGCAGTACTTC. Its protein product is CASSAGPGGLYEQYF.

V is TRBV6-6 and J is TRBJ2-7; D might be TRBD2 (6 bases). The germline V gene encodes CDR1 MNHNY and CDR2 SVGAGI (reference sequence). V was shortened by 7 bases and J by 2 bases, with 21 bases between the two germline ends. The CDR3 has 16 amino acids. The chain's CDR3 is CASTRETAPDPYEQYF. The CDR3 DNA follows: TGTGCCAGCACCCGGGAGACGGCTCCTGACCCCTACGAGCAGTACTTC.